This is a list of T cell receptor beta chains from one sample in a study of CD8 T cells in ankylosing spondylitis. Using its own MiXCR run on the 5' RACE reads, TCRdb lists one record per CDR3 protein. The sample has roughly 700,000 distinct CDR3 sequences; around a fifth are singletons. The material sequenced was blood, either unsorted or a sorted T cell fraction (not recorded which). The receptors here all came from a male donor with ankylosing spondylitis. The CDR3 runs from the conserved cysteine through the conserved F or W. A D gene is named only where the DNA matches it firmly. The listing skips clone size in some rows; elsewhere it reads once, few, many or a size class.

cdr3_nt,cdr3_aa,j_call,v_call,clone_size,d_call
TGTGCCAGCAGCTTAGTCACAGCGGGTGAGCAGTTCTTC,CASSLVTAGEQFF,TRBJ2-1,TRBV5-5,many,-
TGTGCCAGCTCACCGAGTAGCGGGCAATACAATGAGCAGTTCTTC,CASSPSSGQYNEQFF,TRBJ2-1,TRBV18,-,TRBD2
TGTGCCAGCAGTGTTTCGGCGGGAGGGTTGTACAATGAGCAGTTCTTC,CASSVSAGGLYNEQFF,TRBJ2-1,TRBV6-4,-,TRBD2
TGCGCCAGCAGCTCCGGAGGGGGACAGATGAACACTGAAGCTTTCTTT,CASSSGGGQMNTEAFF,TRBJ1-1,TRBV5-1,few,TRBD1
TGTGCCAGCAGCTTGGGGGCCGAATCCTATGGCTACACCTTC,CASSLGAESYGYTF,TRBJ1-2,TRBV5-6,-,-
TGTGCCAGCAGTCCAAGCGGGAGGGCCAGGGATGAGCAGTTCTTC,CASSPSGRARDEQFF,TRBJ2-1,TRBV28,few,TRBD2
TGTGCCAGCAGTCCACAGCGAAACACCATATATTTT,CASSPQRNTIYF,TRBJ1-3,TRBV12-3/TRBV12-4,many,-
TGTGCCATCAGACAGATTCAAAACACTGAAGCTTTCTTT,CAIRQIQNTEAFF,TRBJ1-1,TRBV10-3,few,-
TGCAGCGTTGGGGGTAGGGCAGGAGATACGCAGTATTTT,CSVGGRAGDTQYF,TRBJ2-3,TRBV29-1,-,-
TGTGCCACCAGTGATTTGTACAGCCCACGGACGACGCGGTACTTC,CATSDLYSPRTTRYF,TRBJ2-7,TRBV24-1,few,-
TGTGCCAGCAGCCCACTAGGGACTAGCCGGTCCGAGCAGTACTTC,CASSPLGTSRSEQYF,TRBJ2-7,TRBV4-2,few,TRBD2
TGTGCCAGCAGACTAACCGGGACAGGGGGAAACACCATATATTTT,CASRLTGTGGNTIYF,TRBJ1-3,TRBV6-1,few,TRBD1
TGTGCCAGCAGCCGTTGGGGGGGCAATCAGCCCCAGCATTTT,CASSRWGGNQPQHF,TRBJ1-5,TRBV5-6,few,-
TGTGCCAGCAGCCTAGCGGGAGGGCAGAATGAGCAGTTCTTC,CASSLAGGQNEQFF,TRBJ2-1,TRBV12-3/TRBV12-4,many,TRBD2
TGTGCCAGCAGTTTTGGACAGGGGGCTCATGGCTACACCTTC,CASSFGQGAHGYTF,TRBJ1-2,TRBV12-3/TRBV12-4,few,TRBD1
TGCGCCAGCAGCCTGGCCCCCGGACTAGCCGGGAATGAGCAGTTCTTC,CASSLAPGLAGNEQFF,TRBJ2-1,TRBV5-1,few,TRBD2
TGTGCCAGCAGCCCAAGGACTAGCGGGGGCCTAATCTACGAGCAGTACTTC,CASSPRTSGGLIYEQYF,TRBJ2-7,TRBV7-2,-,TRBD2
TGTGCCAGCAGTTTGGGACAGTACAATCAGCCCCAGCATTTT,CASSLGQYNQPQHF,TRBJ1-5,TRBV12-3/TRBV12-4,few,TRBD1
TGCAGTGCTAGAGATCCGGGACAATTGAACACTGAAGCTTTCTTT,CSARDPGQLNTEAFF,TRBJ1-1,TRBV20-1,many,-
TGTGCCACCAGCCGGGGGACAGGGGGTAACACTGAAGCTTTCTTT,CATSRGTGGNTEAFF,TRBJ1-1,TRBV15,-,TRBD1
TGTGCCAGCAGCCAAGATCCGACTAGTGGTGAGACCCAGTACTTC,CASSQDPTSGETQYF,TRBJ2-5,TRBV4-2,-,-
TGCGCCAGCAGCCGGACGGGGGGGAGCAATCAGCCCCAGCATTTT,CASSRTGGSNQPQHF,TRBJ1-5,TRBV5-1,-,-
TGCGCCAGCAGCCAAGACGGGCCTCCTAGCACAGATACGCAGTATTTT,CASSQDGPPSTDTQYF,TRBJ2-3,TRBV4-3,-,-
TGTGCCAGCAGCTGGAAGGACACTGAAGCTTTCTTT,CASSWKDTEAFF,TRBJ1-1,TRBV5-6,few,-
TGTGCCAGCAGTTACTCGACAGGCAAGGGGCAAGAGACCCAGTACTTC,CASSYSTGKGQETQYF,TRBJ2-5,TRBV6-5,-,-
TGCGCCAGCAGCCAAGACCAGCGCTCAAAGGGCGTGTACGAGCAGTACTTC,CASSQDQRSKGVYEQYF,TRBJ2-7,TRBV4-1,-,-
TGCAGTGCTAGGCCCCCCACTAGCGGGAGGCCGCTAGCCAAAAACATTCAGTACTTC,CSARPPTSGRPLAKNIQYF,TRBJ2-4,TRBV20-1,few,TRBD2
TGTGCCAGCAGTTACTCCGGGGGAGGGGCTGCGTACGAGCAGTACTTC,CASSYSGGGAAYEQYF,TRBJ2-7,TRBV6-5,-,TRBD2
TGCGCCAGCAGCCAAGCTCGGGACAGGGACAGACAAGAGACCCAGTACTTC,CASSQARDRDRQETQYF,TRBJ2-5,TRBV4-1,many,TRBD1
TGTGCCAGCAGTCCCCCGGGTAGCGGGAAGGGGGGCGGGGAGCTGTTTTTT,CASSPPGSGKGGGELFF,TRBJ2-2,TRBV12-3/TRBV12-4,-,TRBD2
TGTGCCTGGAATGGACAGCCCGGGACCTATGGCTACACCTTC,CAWNGQPGTYGYTF,TRBJ1-2,TRBV30,-,-
TGCAGTGCTGATGGCGGGACAGCTAATGAAAAACTGTTTTTT,CSADGGTANEKLFF,TRBJ1-4,TRBV20-1,-,TRBD1
TGCGCCAGCAACAGCGGGGGGGCCGTTGAGCAGTTCTTC,CASNSGGAVEQFF,TRBJ2-1,TRBV5-1,-,TRBD2
TGCAGTGCTCCCCATAGTTCTGACTACTTGAGAACCACCTACGAGCAGTACTTC,CSAPHSSDYLRTTYEQYF,TRBJ2-7,TRBV20-1,few,-
TGCGCCAGCAGTCAAAACGCGCAGGGTTCCTACGAGCAGTACTTC,CASSQNAQGSYEQYF,TRBJ2-7,TRBV4-3,-,-
TGCGCCAGCAGCCAACCCGATAGACCGATGTATGGCTACACCTTC,CASSQPDRPMYGYTF,TRBJ1-2,TRBV4-3,-,-
TGTGCCACCCGAATAAAGGGGATAAGCTACACCTTC,CATRIKGISYTF,TRBJ1-2,TRBV6-1,-,-
TGCGCCAGCAGCTCAGGGACAGGGGCCTCCTACGAGCAATACTTC,CASSSGTGASYEQYF,TRBJ2-7,TRBV5-1,few,TRBD1
TGTGCCAGCAGTGAGGGGGGGGCGGGAGATACGCAGTATTTT,CASSEGGAGDTQYF,TRBJ2-3,TRBV6-2/TRBV6-3,-,-
TGTGCCACCAGTGATCCACAGGGGGCTGGAAATGAGCAGTTCTTC,CATSDPQGAGNEQFF,TRBJ2-1,TRBV24-1,few,TRBD1
TGCGCCAGCAGCTCGGCCCCGACAGCGTCGAACACCGGGGAGCTGTTTTTT,CASSSAPTASNTGELFF,TRBJ2-2,TRBV5-1,-,-
TGTGCCAGTAGTCCTCCATGGGACAAGGTCCGCGGCGGCTACACCTTC,CASSPPWDKVRGGYTF,TRBJ1-2,TRBV19,few,-
TGTGCCTGGAGCGAGGCCTCCTACGAGCAGTACTTC,CAWSEASYEQYF,TRBJ2-7,TRBV30,few,-
TGTGCCAGCTCACGCCAGGGGGGGGGAGATACGCAGTATTTT,CASSRQGGGDTQYF,TRBJ2-3,TRBV18,few,-
TGTGCCAGCAGTTGGGGAGGGGGCAAAGGCAATCAGCCCCAGCATTTT,CASSWGGGKGNQPQHF,TRBJ1-5,TRBV28,-,TRBD1
TGTGCCAGCGAGGACAGGGTCTTTAGTATCGATGAGCAGTTCTTC,CASEDRVFSIDEQFF,TRBJ2-1,TRBV6-1,few,TRBD1
TGTGCCAGCAGTGTCCCCGAGACAGGGGCCCTCAACACTGAAGCTTTCTTT,CASSVPETGALNTEAFF,TRBJ1-1,TRBV2,many,TRBD1
TGTGCCAGCAGCCAGGGGGGGGGCCAGTACTTC,CASSQGGGQYF,TRBJ2-7,TRBV5-6,many,-
TGTGCCAGCAGTTTAACAGGGGATGGTTCACCCCTCCACTTT,CASSLTGDGSPLHF,TRBJ1-6,TRBV27,-,TRBD1
TGTGCCAGCAGCCCAAGACAGGTCTCTGGAAACACCATATATTTT,CASSPRQVSGNTIYF,TRBJ1-3,TRBV11-2,many,-
TGTGCCAGCAGTCTAACAGGGTTAGGTAATTCACCCCTCCACTTT,CASSLTGLGNSPLHF,TRBJ1-6,TRBV6-1,-,-